This record looks at one TCR beta chain sequence and its context. This clonotype appeared a few times. The clone's antigen remains unknown. Per-nucleotide qualities are absent, and no much larger clonotype sits a single base away. The sample belongs to a study (dated by TCRdb to about 2016). Counted from cysteine to phenylalanine, this CDR3 has 14 amino acids. The only DNA kept is the CDR3, 42 bases in frame from the first base. CDR1 and CDR2 are drawn from the germline V gene (reference sequence): DFQATT, SNEGSKA. Here V drops 1 base and J drops 6 bases, and the junction holds 4 bases not matched to any gene. The library was produced with RT-PCR. TCRdb lists the instrument as Illumina MiSeq. The raw public reads went through TCRdb reprocessing: fastp at Q25, MiXCR clone calling, in-frame beta chains kept. Rows with a matching CDR3 protein are joined into one entry that keeps the most common DNA and genes. This sample is represented by about 680,000 distinct CDR3 sequences; approximately 15% of them were singletons. Roughly 4% of the sample goes to the ten largest clones.

The chain is made from TRBV20-1 and TRBJ2-1, and TRBD1 matches 9 of the central bases. Specimen: memory CD4+ T cells from blood. The TCR sequence derives from a female donor in good health, serving as a healthy control. The DNA sequence reads TGCAGTGCTAGAGTTGTGACAGGGGGCAATGAGCAGTTCTTC. This sequence encodes CSARVVTGGNEQFF.